The clone carrying this TCR beta chain was seen once. Its cognate antigen is unknown. The germline V and J ends were trimmed by 2 bases and 5 bases, with 11 bases remaining between them. CDR1 and CDR2 from the germline V gene are SGDLS and YYNGEE. The CDR3 is made up of 14 amino acids. Some clones are missing from TCRdb's copy, which holds only in-frame ones; the method was immunoSEQ multiplex PCR. The data contain 85,000 to 95,000 clones, around 96% of them singletons. The data belong to a study of cytomegalovirus exposure and HLA in healthy donors. Study results and limitations: According to a later analysis, TCR clusters from the first cohort tended to co-occur in the approximately 120 validation repertoires. Usually a TCR sequence was rare, but some public TCRs were found in many donors.

The sequenced sample was PBMCs. This chain uses TRBV9 with TRBJ1-5, with D perhaps TRBD1 (6 bases). This sequence was found in a man in his late teens or twenties in good health and CMV-seronegative. CDR3 in amino acids: CASSVSGVDQPQHF. The CDR3 bases are TGTGCCAGCAGCGTCTCAGGGGTCGATCAGCCCCAGCATTTT.